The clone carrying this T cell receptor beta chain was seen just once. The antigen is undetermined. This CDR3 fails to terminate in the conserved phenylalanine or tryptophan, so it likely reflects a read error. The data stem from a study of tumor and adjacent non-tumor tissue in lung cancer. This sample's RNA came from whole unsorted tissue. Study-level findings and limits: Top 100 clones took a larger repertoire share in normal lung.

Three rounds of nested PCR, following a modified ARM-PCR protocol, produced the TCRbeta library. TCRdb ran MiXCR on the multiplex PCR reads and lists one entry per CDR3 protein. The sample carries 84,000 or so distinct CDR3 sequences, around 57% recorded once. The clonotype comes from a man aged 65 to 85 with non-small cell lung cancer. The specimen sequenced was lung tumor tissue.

This chain's CDR3 is CASSQKQGAYPYEQYI. The CDR3, as DNA: TGCGCCAGCAGCCAGAAACAGGGGGCGTATCCCTACGAGCAGTACATC. V and J are TRBV4-1 and TRBJ2-7; 9 bases are shared with TRBD1. CDR1 and CDR2 (germline): MGHRA, YSYEKL. The CDR3 is made up of 16 amino acids. The trim removed 3 bases at V and 2 bases at J, leaving 8 bases unmatched.